One TCR beta chain is described in this entry. Its antigen is unidentified. CDR1 and CDR2 from the germline V gene are WNHNN and SYGVQD (reference sequence). The CDR3 runs 15 residues. Unmatched junction bases numbered 7, after V lost 5 bases and J lost 5 bases. This specimen belongs to a study of OX40 agonist ivuxolimab in advanced cancers. Measured with immunoSEQ multiplex PCR; TCRdb has only the in-frame clones, and not every one. The table lists almost 90,000 clones, approximately 87% of them singletons, with roughly 1.6% in the top ten. Study findings and constraints: Clonal expansion by week 6 occurred in CD4+ and CD8+ blood T cells (at 0.1 to 3.0 mg/kg).

The chain employs TRBV10-1 and TRBJ2-2, with 8 bases aligning to TRBD2. Sequencing was performed on CD4+ or CD8+ T cells sorted from blood, taken in a trial of the OX40 agonist ivuxolimab. This receptor was obtained from an adult with an advanced solid tumor such as melanoma, head and neck, liver or kidney cancer. CDR3 amino acids: CASSKSGGGTGELFF. The CDR3 DNA is TGCGCCAGCAGTAAAAGCGGGGGAGGAACCGGGGAGCTGTTTTTT.